The 32 T cell receptor beta chains listed next were all sequenced from one sample in a study of shared clonotypes between healthy human individuals. The data were produced by immunoSEQ multiplex PCR, yet TCRdb's version contains in-frame clones alone and is incomplete. Seen here are roughly 2,300,000 clones, 85% to 95% observed once, and the top ten hold 0.37%. The material sequenced was naive CD4+ T cells from PBMCs. The subset is: CD45RA+ positively selected. Receptors originate from a man younger than 30 in good health. Some clones in this sample may be carry-over from other donors' samples.

The chain recombines TRBV7-2 with TRBJ2-7; 9 bases agree with TRBD2. The ends lost 2 bases at V and 5 bases at J; junction bases unmatched: 10. CDR3 length: 16 residues. In germline, CDR1 is SGHTA, CDR2 FQGNSA. The CDR3 sequence: CASSLQGRLAVHEQYF. The CDR3 nucleotides are TGTGCCAGCAGCTTACAGGGGAGACTAGCGGTACACGAGCAGTACTTC.

The chain couples TRBV7-2 to TRBJ2-5; 16 nucleotides match TRBD2. Germline V gene data show CDR1 as SGHTA and CDR2 as FQGNSA. The CDR3 runs 19 residues. V dropped 5 bases and J dropped 2; count of bases not matched to a gene: 11. The CDR3 region is CASSPRGLAGGPRQETQYF. The DNA of the CDR3 is TGTGCCAGCAGCCCCCGGGGACTAGCGGGAGGGCCGAGGCAAGAGACCCAGTACTTC.

This clone has just one count. The chain couples TRBV14 to TRBJ2-7, with 8 bases lining up with TRBD2. Germline V gene data show CDR1 as SGHDN and CDR2 as FVKESK. J gave up 3 bases and V 4 bases, and 8 bases lay outside the gene matches. The CDR3 is 15 amino acids. The CDR3: CASSPAGALVYEQYF. In nucleotides, the CDR3 is TGTGCCAGCAGCCCAGCGGGGGCCCTAGTCTACGAGCAGTACTTC.

V gene TRBV7-9 combines with J gene TRBJ2-7, with 7 bases matching TRBD2. This CDR3 has 17 residues. The germline V gene has CDR1 SEHNR and CDR2 FQNEAQ (reference sequence). Trimming at V came to 4 bases and at J to 0 bases, leaving 12 bases not matched to a gene. CDR3 in amino acids: CASSSLRWRESSYEQYF. CDR3 nucleotides: TGTGCCAGCAGCTCCCTCCGTTGGCGGGAGTCCTCCTACGAGCAGTACTTC.

V is TRBV7-8 and J is TRBJ2-3, with D perhaps assigned TRBD1 or TRBD2 (6 bases each). The CDR3 totals 15 residues. Trimming left V 1 base short and J 5 bases short, with 13 bases between. Germline lookup yields CDR1 SGHVS and CDR2 FQNEAQ. Written as DNA, the CDR3 is TGTGCCAGCAGCTTAGAGGGGGGCCCAAGAGATACGCAGTATTTT. Protein product: CASSLEGGPRDTQYF.

The gene calls are TRBV5-4 and TRBJ2-4; 8 bases map to TRBD2. The germline V gene encodes CDR1 SGHNT and CDR2 YYREEE (reference sequence). With 4 bases clipped from V and 6 bases from J, the junction kept 9 bases outside the gene matches. The CDR3 spans 15 residues. CDR3 protein: CASSNQREGINIQYF. The CDR3 DNA sequence: TGTGCCAGCAGCAACCAACGGGAGGGTATAAACATTCAGTACTTC.

The chain links TRBV11-2 to TRBJ2-7; tentatively, D is TRBD1 (6 bases). Germline values: CDR1 SGHAT, CDR2 FQNNGV. The V end lost 6 bases, the J end lost 0 bases, and 15 bases lay between the germline ends. The CDR3 is made up of 15 amino acids. The DNA of the CDR3 is TGTGCCAGCAGATACCGGACAGCTAGCTCCTACGAGCAGTACTTC. Its protein is CASRYRTASSYEQYF.

The chain is built from TRBV4-1 and TRBJ2-3, with TRBD2 matching 8 bases. The CDR3 consists of 15 residues. Germline values: CDR1 MGHRA, CDR2 YSYEKL. V dropped 3 bases and J dropped 0; count of bases not matched to a gene: 2. The CDR3 DNA sequence: TGCGCCAGCAGCCACCCTAGCGGGAGCACAGATACGCAGTATTTT. This codes for CASSHPSGSTDTQYF.

As regards this clone: Other DNA sequences in the same sample also yield this CDR3. The V call is TRBV5-1, the J call TRBJ1-1; TRBD1 might be the D (5 bases). The CDR3 contains 18 residues. CDR1 and CDR2 (germline): SGHRS, YFSETQ. V was shortened by 0 bases and J by 7 bases, with 25 bases between the two germline ends. The CDR3: CASSLASPGQGSRGEAFF. The CDR3, as DNA: TGCGCCAGCAGCTTGGCATCCCCGGGGCAGGGATCGAGAGGTGAAGCTTTCTTT.

This chain uses TRBV6-1 with TRBJ1-5; no clear D. This CDR3 has 13 residues. Trimming took 6 bases from V and 0 from J, leaving 6 bases between them. Germline values: CDR1 MNHNS, CDR2 SASEGT. For the CDR3, the DNA is TGTGCCAGCAGCTCCAATAGCAATCAGCCCCAGCATTTT. Encoded protein: CASSSNSNQPQHF.

This clone was detected only once. This chain uses TRBV21-1 with TRBJ2-7; the D call in the table, TRBD2, was not verified against the DNA. TRBV21-1 is a pseudogene segment. This CDR3 contains 13 residues. In DNA form, the CDR3 reads TGTGCCAGGTTGGGGGGGCCCCTCTACGAGCAGTACTTC. Protein product: CARLGGPLYEQYF.

Turning to this clone: The sample carries other DNA sequences with the same CDR3. The chain links TRBV6-1 to TRBJ1-5; D remains unclear. This CDR3 has 15 amino acids. The V and J ends lost 0 bases and 0 bases respectively, with 6 bases between them. Looked up from germline, CDR1 is MNHNS and CDR2 is SASEGT. The CDR3 spells CASSEAPYSNQPQHF. In DNA, the CDR3 is TGTGCCAGCAGTGAAGCGCCCTATAGCAATCAGCCCCAGCATTTT.

This clone was seen just once. This chain links TRBV6-1 with TRBJ2-7; either TRBD1 or TRBD2 may supply D (7 bases each). The germline V gene has CDR1 MNHNS and CDR2 SASEGT. This CDR3 contains 15 residues. The V end lost 0 bases, the J end lost 4 bases, and 13 bases lay between the germline ends. Here the CDR3 DNA reads TGTGCCAGCAGTGAAGCATCAGGGGGGGCTTACGAGCAGTACTTC. Residues: CASSEASGGAYEQYF.

V usage is TRBV7-2 and J usage is TRBJ1-1; D may be TRBD1 (6 bases). Looked up from germline, CDR1 is SGHTA and CDR2 is FQGNSA. The CDR3 has 13 amino acids. V lost 4 bases to trimming and J lost 11 bases, with 17 bases between them. Here the CDR3 reads CASSSGDTAIAFF. CDR3 coding DNA: TGTGCCAGCAGCTCAGGGGACACGGCAATTGCTTTCTTT. Complete variable domain (other parts from reference TRBV7-2 and TRBJ1-1): GAGVSQSPSNKVTEKGKDVELRCDPISGHTALYWYRQSLGQGLEFLIYFQGNSAPDKSGLPSDRFSAERTGGSVSTLTIQRTQQEDSAVYLCASSSGDTAIAFFGQGTRLTVV.

The chain carries TRBV6-1 and TRBJ1-1; TRBD1 might be the D (5 bases). Germline V gene lookup returns CDR1 MNHNS and CDR2 SASEGT. V was clipped by 4 bases and J by 4 bases, with 13 bases between them. The CDR3 runs 14 residues. CDR3 bases: TGTGCCAGCAGTGCAGACCTGGGGGGCACTGAAGCTTTCTTT. Protein product: CASSADLGGTEAFF.

The chain links TRBV5-1 to TRBJ1-5, with 7 bases aligning to TRBD1. J was trimmed by 7 bases and V by 3 bases; bases with no gene match: 7. The CDR3 runs to 14 residues. Germline-derived CDR1 and CDR2 are SGHRS and YFSETQ. The CDR3 DNA follows: TGCGCCAGCAGCTCCCTACAGGGGCGCCAGCCCCAGCATTTT. Translating it yields CASSSLQGRQPQHF. The full variable domain, its missing parts supplied by reference TRBV5-1 and TRBJ1-5, is KAGVTQTPRYLIKTRGQQVTLSCSPISGHRSVSWYQQTPGQGLQFLFEYFSETQRNKGNFPGRFSGRQFSNSRSEMNVSTLELGDSALYLCASSSLQGRQPQHFGDGTRLSIL.

The V gene is TRBV18, the J gene TRBJ1-5; D is possibly TRBD1 (5 bases). From germline, CDR1 is KGHSH and CDR2 LQKENI. The CDR3 contains 14 residues. V was trimmed by 3 bases and J by 4 bases, leaving 10 bases between them. The chain's CDR3 is CASSPQTVNQPQHF. The CDR3 coding sequence is TGTGCCAGCTCACCGCAGACAGTTAATCAGCCCCAGCATTTT.

This chain joins TRBV7-9 and TRBJ2-5; no firm D call. Germline CDR1 reads SEHNR; CDR2 reads FQNEAQ (reference sequence). The CDR3 contains 17 residues. V was cut by 5 bases and J by 1 base, with 20 bases left in between. DNA of the CDR3: TGTGCCAGCAGCCCCCAAGAAACCTTTCGCGTCCAAGAGACCCAGTACTTC. As protein: CASSPQETFRVQETQYF.

The chain employs TRBV6-5 and TRBJ1-1; D remains unclear. Trimming removed 4 bases from V and 0 bases from J, with 9 bases in between. The CDR3 length is 14 residues. Germline V lookup: CDR1 MNHEY, CDR2 SVGAGI. In nucleotides, the CDR3 is TGTGCCAGCAGTTCGCAACAGATGAACACTGAAGCTTTCTTT. This encodes CASSSQQMNTEAFF.

The V call is TRBV7-2, the J call TRBJ2-5; 8 positions match TRBD1. CDR3 size: 15 residues. Unmatched junction bases numbered 8, after V lost 1 base and J lost 7 bases. Germline assignment: CDR1 SGHTA and CDR2 FQGNSA. The CDR3 sequence is CASSLGQTGAGTQYF. CDR3 coding DNA: TGTGCCAGCAGCTTAGGTCAGACAGGGGCCGGGACCCAGTACTTC.

The chain couples TRBV7-2 to TRBJ2-7; D might be TRBD1 (5 bases). Germline CDR1 SGHTA, CDR2 FQGNSA. V lost 1 base to trimming and J lost 3 bases, with 10 bases between them. This CDR3 spans 14 amino acids. The CDR3 nucleotides read TGTGCCAGCAGCTTAGGGGGCCGAAACTACGAGCAGTACTTC. This gives the protein CASSLGGRNYEQYF.

This clone was picked up a small number of times. The sample contains more than one DNA sequence encoding this CDR3. The chain couples TRBV30 to TRBJ1-2; D perhaps matches TRBD1 (6 bases). Deletions cut 3 bases from V and 6 bases from J, with 11 bases between. The CDR3 extends over 12 amino acids. Per the germline V gene, CDR1 is GTSNPN and CDR2 is SVGIG (reference sequence). CDR3 nucleotide sequence: TGTGCCTGGAGAGGTGAGGGGGATGGCTACACCTTC. This sequence encodes CAWRGEGDGYTF.

V and J are TRBV19 and TRBJ1-1; TRBD1 matches 7 bases. This CDR3 spans 14 amino acids. Germline values: CDR1 LNHDA, CDR2 SQIVND (reference sequence). V dropped 4 bases and J dropped 5; count of bases not matched to a gene: 7. CDR3 region: CASSTQGSYTEAFF. CDR3 DNA sequence: TGTGCCAGTAGTACACAGGGGTCATATACTGAAGCTTTCTTT.

Worth noting for this clone: Other nucleotide sequences from this sample produce the same CDR3. This rearrangement joins TRBV28 to TRBJ2-7; D gene uncertain. Per the germline V gene, CDR1 is MDHEN and CDR2 is SYDVKM. The germline V and J ends were trimmed by 3 bases and 4 bases, with 7 bases remaining between them. The CDR3 spans 12 residues. The CDR3 spells CASSLGYYEQYF. The CDR3 coding sequence is TGTGCCAGCAGTTTGGGGTATTACGAGCAGTACTTC.

The chain uses TRBV30 and TRBJ1-6; D gene unclear. This CDR3 comprises 14 residues. Trimming cost V 0 bases and J 10 bases, with 13 bases left between them. Germline V gene data show CDR1 as GTSNPN and CDR2 as SVGIG (reference sequence). The CDR3 is CAWSVGGSQSPLHF. The CDR3 DNA reads TGTGCCTGGAGTGTAGGCGGGTCGCAGTCACCCCTCCACTTT.

The chain has TRBV5-4 and TRBJ2-2; TRBD1 matches 8 bases. The CDR3 spans 16 residues. The V gene end was trimmed by 0 bases and the J gene end by 7 bases; junction bases not matched to a gene: 8. In germline, CDR1 is SGHNT, CDR2 YYREEE (reference sequence). CDR3 sequence: CASSLGQGAVGGELFF. The CDR3 DNA sequence: TGTGCCAGCAGCTTGGGGCAGGGGGCTGTTGGCGGGGAGCTGTTTTTT. Looking up the rest from reference TRBV5-4 and TRBJ2-2 gives the full variable domain: ETGVTQSPTHLIKTRGQQVTLRCSSQSGHNTVSWYQQALGQGPQFIFQYYREEENGRGNFPPRFSGLQFPNYSSELNVNALELDDSALYLCASSLGQGAVGGELFFGEGSRLTVL.

The chain uses TRBV28 and TRBJ2-1, with D perhaps given as TRBD1 or TRBD2 (5 bases each). Trimming shortened V by 5 bases and J by 3 bases, and 20 bases separated the two germline ends. There are 17 residues in the CDR3. CDR1 and CDR2 from the germline V gene are MDHEN and SYDVKM. CDR3 DNA: TGTGCCAGCAGTCCCCCACCCGGGACCTTTTTCTACAATGAGCAGTTCTTC. Protein product: CASSPPPGTFFYNEQFF. Looking up the rest from reference TRBV28 and TRBJ2-1 gives the full variable domain: DVKVTQSSRYLVKRTGEKVFLECVQDMDHENMFWYRQDPGLGLRLIYFSYDVKMKEKGDIPEGYSVSREKKERFSLILESASTNQTSMYLCASSPPPGTFFYNEQFFGPGTRLTVL.

The rearrangement uses TRBV27 and TRBJ1-1; D is uncertain. This CDR3 contains 14 residues. Germline lookup yields CDR1 MNHEY and CDR2 SMNVEV (reference sequence). V was pared by 0 bases and J by 6 bases, with 11 bases between. In DNA form, the CDR3 reads TGTGCCAGCAGTTTATCGTCGGCAACCCCTGAAGCTTTCTTT. Protein: CASSLSSATPEAFF.

This clone was detected once. The rearrangement joins TRBV5-1 to TRBJ1-2, with 10 bases lining up with TRBD1. Trimming cost V 1 base and J 5 bases; bases outside gene matches: 8. CDR1 SGHRS and CDR2 YFSETQ come from the germline V gene. CDR3 length equals 16 residues. The CDR3 is CASSLTGTGVSYGYTF. The CDR3 bases are TGCGCCAGCAGCTTGACCGGGACAGGGGTCTCTTATGGCTACACCTTC.

The chain employs TRBV6-5 and TRBJ2-7, with 10 bases matching TRBD1. The CDR3 consists of 16 residues. With V trimmed by 4 bases and J by 2 bases, 8 bases remained unmatched. From germline, CDR1 is MNHEY and CDR2 SVGAGI. In DNA, the CDR3 is TGTGCCAGCAGTTTATACGGACAGGGGGTAACCTACGAGCAGTACTTC. Translating it yields CASSLYGQGVTYEQYF.

The chain combines TRBV18 with TRBJ1-4; 7 positions agree with TRBD1. V lost 4 bases, J lost 5 bases, and 4 bases stayed unmatched. The germline V gene has CDR1 KGHSH and CDR2 LQKENI. This CDR3 region has 14 residues. The DNA of the CDR3 is TGTGCCAGCTCACGGGGGACAGACAATGAAAAACTGTTTTTT. Translation: CASSRGTDNEKLFF.

J is TRBJ2-5 and V is TRBV7-7; D possibly uses TRBD1 or TRBD2 (7 bases each). The length of the CDR3 is 16 residues. V lost 3 bases to trimming and J lost 5 bases, with 19 bases between them. CDR1 and CDR2 (germline): SSHAT, FNYEAQ (reference sequence). The CDR3 DNA follows: TGTGCCAGCAGCTTGGGAGGGACAGTGTTTACGGAGACCCAGTACTTC. This codes for CASSLGGTVFTETQYF.